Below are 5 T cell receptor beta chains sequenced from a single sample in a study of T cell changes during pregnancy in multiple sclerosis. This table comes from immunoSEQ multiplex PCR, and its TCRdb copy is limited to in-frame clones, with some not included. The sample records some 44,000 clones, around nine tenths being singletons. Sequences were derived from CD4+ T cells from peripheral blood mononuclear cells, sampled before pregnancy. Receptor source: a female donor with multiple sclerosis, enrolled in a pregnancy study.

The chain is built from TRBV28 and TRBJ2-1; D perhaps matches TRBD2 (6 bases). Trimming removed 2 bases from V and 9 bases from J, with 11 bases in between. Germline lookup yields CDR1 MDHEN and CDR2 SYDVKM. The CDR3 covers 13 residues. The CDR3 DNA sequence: TGTGCCAGCAGTTTAGTGACGGGAGTTGAGCAGTTCTTC. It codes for CASSLVTGVEQFF.

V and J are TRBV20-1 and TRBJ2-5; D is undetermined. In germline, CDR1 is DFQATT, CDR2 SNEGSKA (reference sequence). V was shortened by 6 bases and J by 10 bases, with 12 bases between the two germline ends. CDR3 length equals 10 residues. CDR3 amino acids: CSAPRLDQYF. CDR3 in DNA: TGCAGTGCCCCAAGGCTAGACCAGTACTTC.

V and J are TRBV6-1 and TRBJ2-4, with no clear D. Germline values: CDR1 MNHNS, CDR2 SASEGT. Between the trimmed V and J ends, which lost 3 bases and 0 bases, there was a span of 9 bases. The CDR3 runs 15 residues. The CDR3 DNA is TGTGCCAGCAGTGAGATGGAGCTAGCCAAAAACATTCAGTACTTC. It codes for CASSEMELAKNIQYF.

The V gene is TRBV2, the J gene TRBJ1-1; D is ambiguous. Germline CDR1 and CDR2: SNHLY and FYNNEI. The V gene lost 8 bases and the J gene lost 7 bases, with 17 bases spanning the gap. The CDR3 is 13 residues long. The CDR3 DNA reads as TGTGCCAGCGACCTGTCCGGGAAGGGTGAAGCTTTCTTT. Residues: CASDLSGKGEAFF.

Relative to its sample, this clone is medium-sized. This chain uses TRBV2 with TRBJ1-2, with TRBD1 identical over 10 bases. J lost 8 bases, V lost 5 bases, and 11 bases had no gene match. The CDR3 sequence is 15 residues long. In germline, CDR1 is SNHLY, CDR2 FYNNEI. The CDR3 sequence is CASSHSGTGEYGYTF. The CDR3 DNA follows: TGTGCCAGCAGTCACTCCGGGACAGGGGAATACGGCTACACCTTC.